These 15 T cell receptor beta chains came from one sample sequenced in a study of cytomegalovirus exposure and HLA in healthy donors. Vbeta (60) and Jbeta (13) primers were used in the PCR. Repertoires were generated with immunoSEQ multiplex PCR, while TCRdb's copy carries only in-frame clones and drops some. Of 150,000 to 200,000 clones in the sample, approximately 12% were seen once. The sample was PBMCs. The source is a man aged 50-59 years in good health and CMV-seropositive.

The chain employs TRBV7-2 and TRBJ1-1, with TRBD1 matching 10 bases. Germline V gives CDR1 SGHTA, CDR2 FQGNSA. Losses at the gene ends were 5 bases for V and 4 bases for J; bases not matched to a gene: 7. The CDR3 is 15 residues long. DNA of the CDR3: TGTGCCAGCAGCGCACGACAGGGGGCAGGCACTGAAGCTTTCTTT. Protein: CASSARQGAGTEAFF.

J is TRBJ1-4 and V is TRBV5-1, with a possible D match to TRBD1 (5 bases). Trimming pared 0 bases from V and 8 bases from J, leaving 11 bases between. The CDR3 is 14 amino acids. Per the germline V gene, CDR1 is SGHRS and CDR2 is YFSETQ. The CDR3 loop reads CASSLAGLEEKLFF. The CDR3 nucleotides read TGCGCCAGCAGCTTGGCGGGACTGGAAGAAAAACTGTTTTTT.

This clone has a handful of counts. Relative to the germline gene, one junction end is altered; a read error may explain this. This chain connects TRBV7-7 to TRBJ2-5; 16 nucleotides line up with TRBD2. CDR3 length: 15 amino acids. Germline V gene data show CDR1 as SSHAT and CDR2 as FNYEAQ (reference sequence). This CDR3 is CASSRGLAGGETQYF. The CDR3 DNA reads TGTGCTAGCAGCCGGGGACTAGCGGGGGGGGAGACCCAGTACTTC.

This clone was seen a few times. This chain joins TRBV2 and TRBJ1-6, with 11 bases lining up with TRBD1. The germline CDR1 and CDR2 sequences are SNHLY and FYNNEI. With 5 bases clipped from V and 11 bases from J, the junction kept 5 bases outside the gene matches. The CDR3 is 14 amino acids. This chain's CDR3 is CASSRTGGYAPLHF. In DNA, the CDR3 is TGTGCCAGCAGTCGGACAGGGGGCTATGCACCCCTCCACTTT.

The chain is built from TRBV7-6 and TRBJ1-4; D might be TRBD1 (5 bases). CDR3 size: 15 residues. Germline V gene sequence: CDR1 SGHVS, CDR2 FNYEAQ. V lost 5 bases and J 1 base, leaving 11 bases between the germline ends. CDR3 DNA: TGTGCCAGCAGCAATAAAGGGGAAACTAATGAAAAACTGTTTTTT. Its translation is CASSNKGETNEKLFF.

This clone was seen a handful of times. The chain joins TRBV6-5 to TRBJ1-1; the D gene is possibly TRBD1 (5 bases). There are 13 residues in the CDR3. The V and J ends lost 5 bases and 0 bases respectively, with 7 bases between them. Looked up from germline, CDR1 is MNHEY and CDR2 is SVGAGI. CDR3 DNA sequence: TGTGCCAGCAGTGTAGGGGTGAACACTGAAGCTTTCTTT. Translating gives CASSVGVNTEAFF.

This clone was counted between two and nine times. The chain is built from TRBV6-1 and TRBJ2-5; TRBD1 matches 10 bases. This CDR3 spans 14 amino acids. The V gene's germline CDR1 is MNHNS and CDR2 SASEGT. Germline trimming cut 3 bases from V and 5 bases from J; bases unmatched to any gene: 3. CDR3 sequence reads: CASSDGTGVETQYF. In DNA form, the CDR3 reads TGTGCCAGCAGTGACGGGACAGGGGTTGAGACCCAGTACTTC.

This clone was counted a few times. The CDR3 loop is CASSPMVGQSSGNTIYF. DNA of the CDR3: TGTGCCAGCTCACCAATGGTGGGACAGAGCTCTGGAAACACCATATATTTT. This rearrangement joins TRBV18 to TRBJ1-3, with TRBD1 identical over 7 bases. Germline CDR1 is KGHSH and CDR2 is LQKENI. The V and J ends lost 2 bases and 0 bases, in that order; junction bases with no gene match: 7. The CDR3 contains 17 residues.

This clone has a handful of counts. The rearrangement joins TRBV5-5 to TRBJ2-7; the D gene is possibly TRBD1 (6 bases). CDR3 length: 14 residues. Trimming pared 0 bases from V and 2 bases from J, leaving 9 bases between. Per the germline V gene, CDR1 is SGHKS and CDR2 is YYEKEE (reference sequence). Here the CDR3 DNA reads TGTGCCAGCAGCTTGGAGGGGGACACCTACGAGCAGTACTTC. This sequence encodes CASSLEGDTYEQYF.

This clone appeared a few times. In DNA, the CDR3 is TGTGCCAGCAGTGTCACAACCACTGAAGCTTTCTTT. It codes for CASSVTTTEAFF. The chain recombines TRBV2 with TRBJ1-1; no definite D call. Germline V gives CDR1 SNHLY, CDR2 FYNNEI. This CDR3 has 12 amino acids. V lost 4 bases to trimming and J lost 4 bases, with 7 bases between them.

This clone has more than one count but fewer than ten. The rearrangement links TRBV5-4 to TRBJ1-2; weak D call: TRBD1 (5 bases). Trimming took off 4 bases at V and 2 bases at J, with 15 bases between the two ends. CDR1 is SGHNT and CDR2 is YYREEE in the germline V gene (reference sequence). There are 15 residues in the CDR3. The CDR3 nucleotides are TGTGCCAGCAGCCGGGGGAATCCGGGGAACTATGGCTACACCTTC. Its protein is CASSRGNPGNYGYTF.

This clone was found a few times. V usage is TRBV2 and J usage is TRBJ2-7; no definite D call. The CDR3 has 14 residues. V was pared by 1 base and J by 2 bases, with 9 bases between. Germline V CDR1 and CDR2: SNHLY, FYNNEI. CDR3 loop: CASSEERFTYEQYF. The CDR3 bases are TGTGCCAGCAGTGAAGAGAGGTTCACCTACGAGCAGTACTTC.

This clone was counted a few times. This chain joins TRBV11-3 and TRBJ2-3, with TRBD2 as a possible D gene (5 bases). The germline V and J ends were trimmed by 5 bases and 2 bases, with 20 bases remaining between them. The length of the CDR3 is 17 residues. Germline V gene data show CDR1 as SGHNT and CDR2 as YENEEA. CDR3 nucleotide sequence: TGTGCCAGCAGCCCAAGACGGGGAGCGGAGGACACAGATACGCAGTATTTT. It encodes CASSPRRGAEDTDTQYF.

The rearrangement uses TRBV6-5 and TRBJ1-1, with 7 bases fitting TRBD1. The CDR3 length is 14 residues. The germline CDR1 and CDR2 sequences are MNHEY and SVGAGI. V shed 6 bases, J shed 0 bases, and the junction held 4 bases outside the gene matches. The CDR3 DNA sequence: TGTGCCAGCAGGCTACAGGGGCTGAACACTGAAGCTTTCTTT. Its protein is CASRLQGLNTEAFF.

This clone has only a few counts. V gene TRBV6-6 combines with J gene TRBJ1-6; perhaps TRBD1 as D (5 bases). The CDR3 totals 14 residues. Looked up from germline, CDR1 is MNHNY and CDR2 is SVGAGI (reference sequence). Between the trimmed V and J ends, which lost 7 bases and 4 bases, there was a span of 11 bases. The CDR3: CASTAGTYNSPLHF. For the CDR3, the DNA is TGTGCCAGCACCGCCGGGACTTATAATTCACCCCTCCACTTT.